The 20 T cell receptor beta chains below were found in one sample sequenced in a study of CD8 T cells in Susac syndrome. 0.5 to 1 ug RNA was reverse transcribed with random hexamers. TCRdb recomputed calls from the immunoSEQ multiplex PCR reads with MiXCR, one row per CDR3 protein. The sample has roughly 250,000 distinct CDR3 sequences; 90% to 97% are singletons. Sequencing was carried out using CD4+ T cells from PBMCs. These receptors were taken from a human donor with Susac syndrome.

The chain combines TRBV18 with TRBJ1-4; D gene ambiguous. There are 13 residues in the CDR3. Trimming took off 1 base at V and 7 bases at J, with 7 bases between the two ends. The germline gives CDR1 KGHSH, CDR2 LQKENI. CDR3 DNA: TGTGCCAGCTCACCACGTGAGTCTGAAAAACTGTTTTTT. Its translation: CASSPRESEKLFF.

Written as DNA, the CDR3 is TGTGCCAGCTCACCAAACCCCAGCCACCGGGACACTGAAGCTTTCTTT. Its translation is CASSPNPSHRDTEAFF. The gene calls are TRBV18 and TRBJ1-1; D gene ambiguous. CDR1 is KGHSH, CDR2 LQKENI, per germline. Trimming removed 2 bases from V and 3 bases from J, with 16 bases in between. This CDR3 comprises 16 residues.

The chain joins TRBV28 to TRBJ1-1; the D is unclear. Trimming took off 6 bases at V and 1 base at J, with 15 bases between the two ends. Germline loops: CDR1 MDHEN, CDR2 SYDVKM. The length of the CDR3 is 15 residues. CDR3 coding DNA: TGTGCCAGCAGCCGCCCGACATCCGAGAACACTGAAGCTTTCTTT. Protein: CASSRPTSENTEAFF.

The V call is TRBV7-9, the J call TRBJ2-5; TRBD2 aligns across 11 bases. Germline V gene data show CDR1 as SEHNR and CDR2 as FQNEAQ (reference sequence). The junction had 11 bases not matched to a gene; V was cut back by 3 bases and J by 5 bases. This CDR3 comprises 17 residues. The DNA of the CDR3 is TGTGCCAGCAGCTTTTTGGCCCTAGCGGGAGGTGGGGAGACCCAGTACTTC. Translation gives CASSFLALAGGGETQYF.

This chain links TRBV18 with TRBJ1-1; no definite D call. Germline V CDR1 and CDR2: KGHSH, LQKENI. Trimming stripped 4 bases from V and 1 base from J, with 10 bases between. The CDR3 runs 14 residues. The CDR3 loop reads CASSQDQRNTEAFF. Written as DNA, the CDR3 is TGTGCCAGCTCACAGGACCAAAGGAACACTGAAGCTTTCTTT.

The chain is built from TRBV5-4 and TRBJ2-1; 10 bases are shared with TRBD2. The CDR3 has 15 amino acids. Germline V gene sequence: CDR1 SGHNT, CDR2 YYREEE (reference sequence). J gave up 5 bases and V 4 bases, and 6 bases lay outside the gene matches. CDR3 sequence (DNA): TGTGCCAGCAGCCGAGCGGGAGGGCCCCACAATGAGCAGTTCTTC. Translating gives CASSRAGGPHNEQFF.

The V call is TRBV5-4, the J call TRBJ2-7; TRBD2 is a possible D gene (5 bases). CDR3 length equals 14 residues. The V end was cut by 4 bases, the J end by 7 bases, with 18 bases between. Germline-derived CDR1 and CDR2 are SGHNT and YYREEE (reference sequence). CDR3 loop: CASSPRTGLGEQYF. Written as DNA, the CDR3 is TGTGCCAGCAGCCCAAGGACTGGTTTAGGTGAGCAGTACTTC.

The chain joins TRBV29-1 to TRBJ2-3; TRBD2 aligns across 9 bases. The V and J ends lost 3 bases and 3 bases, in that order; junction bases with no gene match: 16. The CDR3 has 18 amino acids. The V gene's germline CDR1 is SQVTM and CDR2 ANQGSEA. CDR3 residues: CSVDSLPFSGSWTDTQYF. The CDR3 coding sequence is TGCAGCGTTGATTCCCTCCCATTTAGCGGGAGCTGGACAGATACGCAGTATTTT.

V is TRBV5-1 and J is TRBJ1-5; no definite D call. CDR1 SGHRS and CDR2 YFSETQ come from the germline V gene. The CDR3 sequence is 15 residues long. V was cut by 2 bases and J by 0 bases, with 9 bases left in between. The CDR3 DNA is TGCGCCAGCAGCTTTTCGGGTGATAGCAATCAGCCCCAGCATTTT. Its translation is CASSFSGDSNQPQHF.

In nucleotides, the CDR3 is TGTGCCAGCAGTTTCACTAGCGGAGCTCAGAACGGGGAGCTGTTTTTT. Protein product: CASSFTSGAQNGELFF. The J gene is TRBJ2-2, the V gene TRBV27; 8 bases match TRBD2. CDR3 length: 16 amino acids. The V gene's germline CDR1 is MNHEY and CDR2 SMNVEV (reference sequence). V trimming: 3 bases; J trimming: 7 bases; junction bases outside the gene matches: 10.

The DNA of the CDR3 is TGCAGTGCTGAACCCTCCCGGGGCACAGATACGCAGTATTTT. Protein sequence: CSAEPSRGTDTQYF. The chain joins TRBV20-1 to TRBJ2-3; no clear D. CDR1 and CDR2 from the germline V gene are DFQATT and SNEGSKA (reference sequence). V lost 5 bases and J lost 1, with 13 bases in between. CDR3 length equals 14 residues.

This CDR3 reads CSVDLGTDTQYF. CDR3 nucleotide sequence: TGCAGCGTTGACCTGGGCACAGATACGCAGTATTTT. The rearrangement links TRBV29-1 to TRBJ2-3; D gene ambiguous. The CDR3 extends over 12 amino acids. V lost 3 bases and J 1 base, leaving 5 bases between the germline ends. Germline loops: CDR1 SQVTM, CDR2 ANQGSEA.

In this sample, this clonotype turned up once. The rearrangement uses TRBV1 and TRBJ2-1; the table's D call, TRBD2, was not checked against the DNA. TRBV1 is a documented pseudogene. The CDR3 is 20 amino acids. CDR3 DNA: TGCACCAGCAGCCCGCTAAGTCGAGTAGCGGGAGGCCCGAAGTACAATGAGCAGTTCTTC. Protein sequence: CTSSPLSRVAGGPKYNEQFF.

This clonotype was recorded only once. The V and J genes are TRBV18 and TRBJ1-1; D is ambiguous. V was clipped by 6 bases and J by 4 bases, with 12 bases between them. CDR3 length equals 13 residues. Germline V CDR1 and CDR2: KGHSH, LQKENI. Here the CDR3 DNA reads TGTGCCAGCTCCCACGGACGAATCACTGAAGCTTTCTTT. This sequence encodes CASSHGRITEAFF.

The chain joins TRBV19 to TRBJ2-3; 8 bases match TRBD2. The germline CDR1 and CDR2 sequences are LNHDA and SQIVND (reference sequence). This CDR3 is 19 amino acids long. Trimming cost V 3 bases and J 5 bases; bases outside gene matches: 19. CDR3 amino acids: CASSIVRSFAGGRRDTQYF. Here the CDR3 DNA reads TGTGCCAGTAGTATTGTCAGGAGTTTCGCGGGAGGCCGACGAGATACGCAGTATTTT.

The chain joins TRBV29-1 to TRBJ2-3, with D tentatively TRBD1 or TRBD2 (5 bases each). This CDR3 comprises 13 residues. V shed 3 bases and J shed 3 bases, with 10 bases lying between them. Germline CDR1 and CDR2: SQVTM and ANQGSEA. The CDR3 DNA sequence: TGCAGCGTTGATTCAGGGAGTACAGATACGCAGTATTTT. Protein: CSVDSGSTDTQYF.

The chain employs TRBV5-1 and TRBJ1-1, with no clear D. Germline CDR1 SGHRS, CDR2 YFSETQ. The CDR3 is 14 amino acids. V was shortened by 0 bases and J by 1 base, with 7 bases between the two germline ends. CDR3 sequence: CASSLAPSNTEAFF. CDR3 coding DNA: TGCGCCAGCAGCTTGGCGCCTTCGAACACTGAAGCTTTCTTT.

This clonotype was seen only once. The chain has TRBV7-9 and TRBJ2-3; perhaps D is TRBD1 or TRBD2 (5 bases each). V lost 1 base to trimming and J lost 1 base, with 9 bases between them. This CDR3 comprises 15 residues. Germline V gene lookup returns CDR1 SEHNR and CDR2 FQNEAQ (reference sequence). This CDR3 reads CASSLGDRRTDTQYF. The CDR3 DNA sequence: TGTGCCAGCAGCTTAGGGGACCGACGCACAGATACGCAGTATTTT.

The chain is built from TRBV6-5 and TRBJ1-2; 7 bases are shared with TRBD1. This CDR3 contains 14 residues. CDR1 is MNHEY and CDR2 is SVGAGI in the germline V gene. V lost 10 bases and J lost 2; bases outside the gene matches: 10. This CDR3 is CATHRSGGNYGYTF. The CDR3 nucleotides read TGTGCCACCCACCGCTCAGGGGGGAACTATGGCTACACCTTC.

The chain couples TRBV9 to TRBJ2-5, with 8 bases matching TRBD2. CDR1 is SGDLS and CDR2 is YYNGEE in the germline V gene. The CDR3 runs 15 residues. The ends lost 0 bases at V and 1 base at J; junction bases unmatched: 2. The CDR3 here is CASSVAGGLQETQYF. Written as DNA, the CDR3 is TGTGCCAGCAGCGTAGCGGGAGGGCTCCAAGAGACCCAGTACTTC. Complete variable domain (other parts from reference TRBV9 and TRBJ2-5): DSGVTQTPKHLITATGQRVTLRCSPRSGDLSVYWYQQSLDQGLQFLIQYYNGEERAKGNILERFSAQQFPDLHSELNLSSLELGDSALYFCASSVAGGLQETQYFGPGTRLLVL.